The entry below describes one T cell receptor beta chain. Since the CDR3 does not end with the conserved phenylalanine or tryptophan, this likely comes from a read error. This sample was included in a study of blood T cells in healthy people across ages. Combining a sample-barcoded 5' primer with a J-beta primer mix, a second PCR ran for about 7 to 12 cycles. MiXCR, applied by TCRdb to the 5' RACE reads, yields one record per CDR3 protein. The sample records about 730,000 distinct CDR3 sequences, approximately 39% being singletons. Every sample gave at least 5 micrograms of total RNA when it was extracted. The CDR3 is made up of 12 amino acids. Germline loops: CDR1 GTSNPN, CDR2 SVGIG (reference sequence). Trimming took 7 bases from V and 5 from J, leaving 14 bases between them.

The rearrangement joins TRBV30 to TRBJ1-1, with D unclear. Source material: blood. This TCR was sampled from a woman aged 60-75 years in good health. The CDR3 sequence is CASRSGVTEAFY. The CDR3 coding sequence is TGTGCCTCCAGATCCGGGGTTACTGAAGCTTTCTAT.